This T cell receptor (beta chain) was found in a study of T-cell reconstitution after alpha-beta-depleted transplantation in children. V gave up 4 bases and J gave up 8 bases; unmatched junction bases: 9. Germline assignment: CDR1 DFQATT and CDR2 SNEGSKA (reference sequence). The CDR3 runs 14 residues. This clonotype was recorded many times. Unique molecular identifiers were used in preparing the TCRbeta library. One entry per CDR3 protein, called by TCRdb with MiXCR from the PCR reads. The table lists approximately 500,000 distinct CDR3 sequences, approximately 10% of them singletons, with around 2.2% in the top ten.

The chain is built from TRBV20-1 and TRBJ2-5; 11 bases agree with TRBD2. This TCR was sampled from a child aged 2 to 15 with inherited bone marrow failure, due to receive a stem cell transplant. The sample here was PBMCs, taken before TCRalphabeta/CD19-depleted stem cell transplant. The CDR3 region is CSAISTSGKRTQYF. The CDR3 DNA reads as TGCAGTGCTATCTCGACTAGCGGGAAGAGAACCCAGTACTTC.